Listed below are T cell receptor beta chains from one sample, sequenced in a study of metastatic and nonmetastatic thyroid tumors. TCRdb re-analyzed the PCR reads using MiXCR. The repertoire holds some 84,000 clones, with around 9.2% as singletons. Sequenced sample: blood. Every receptor here comes from a female donor with papillary thyroid cancer or a benign thyroid nodule (not recorded which). Some clones in this sample may be carry-over from other donors' samples. CDR3s include the opening cysteine and the closing phenylalanine or tryptophan. The order of the fields is CDR3 DNA, CDR3 protein, D gene, V gene, J gene, clone size. D genes are given only for firm matches. Only part of the rows carry a size: once, few, many, or a class if the clone is expanded.

DNA: TGTGCCTGGACGTCAGGGACTTGGAACACTGAAGCTTTCTTT; CDR3: CAWTSGTWNTEAFF; D: NA; V: TRBV30; J: TRBJ1-1; size: many
DNA: TGTGCCAGCAGCTTACGTCACAGGGTGAGGGACATTCAGTACTTC; CDR3: CASSLRHRVRDIQYF; D: NA; V: TRBV11-2; J: TRBJ2-4; size: many
DNA: TGTGCCAGCAGCCAAGGTATAGCGGGGGGCCACAATGAGCAGTTCTTC; CDR3: CASSQGIAGGHNEQFF; D: TRBD2; V: TRBV9; J: TRBJ2-1; size: NA
DNA: TGTGCCAGCAGCTTAGGAGGAGGAGCGGGGACTTCCTACGAGCAGTACTTC; CDR3: CASSLGGGAGTSYEQYF; D: TRBD2; V: TRBV7-8; J: TRBJ2-7; size: many
DNA: TGTGCCAGCAGTGATCCAGGGAAGATGAACACTGAAGCTTTCTTT; CDR3: CASSDPGKMNTEAFF; D: NA; V: TRBV25-1; J: TRBJ1-1; size: many
DNA: TGTGCCAGCAGCCAAGAGGGGAGGAGCAATCAGCCCCAGCATTTT; CDR3: CASSQEGRSNQPQHF; D: NA; V: TRBV3-1; J: TRBJ1-5; size: many
DNA: TGTGCCAGCAGATTAGCGGGGGCCTATAATGAGCAGTTCTTC; CDR3: CASRLAGAYNEQFF; D: TRBD2; V: TRBV6-1; J: TRBJ2-1; size: many
DNA: TGCAGTGCCCCACTCCGGGACTACAATGAGCAGTTATTC; CDR3: CSAPLRDYNEQLF; D: TRBD2; V: TRBV20-1; J: TRBJ2-1; size: NA
DNA: TGTGCCAGCAGCTTGCTAGGTCCGAGAATGACTGAAGCTTTCTTT; CDR3: CASSLLGPRMTEAFF; D: NA; V: TRBV5-6; J: TRBJ1-1; size: NA
DNA: TGCGCCAGCAGCGTCGACAGGGATCATGGCTACACCTTC; CDR3: CASSVDRDHGYTF; D: TRBD1; V: TRBV5-1; J: TRBJ1-2; size: few
DNA: TGTGCCAGCAGCCGCGATAGCGGGAGACAAGAGACCCAGTACTTC; CDR3: CASSRDSGRQETQYF; D: TRBD2; V: TRBV7-3; J: TRBJ2-5; size: NA
DNA: TGTGCCGTTAGCACCTTGAACACTGAAGCTTTCTTT; CDR3: CAVSTLNTEAFF; D: NA; V: TRBV30; J: TRBJ1-1; size: many
DNA: TGCAGTGCTAAAAACAGGGAGATCTACAATGAGCAGTTCTTC; CDR3: CSAKNREIYNEQFF; D: NA; V: TRBV20-1; J: TRBJ2-1; size: many
DNA: TGTGCCAGCGGGAGGGACACTGAAGCTTTCTTT; CDR3: CASGRDTEAFF; D: NA; V: TRBV3-1; J: TRBJ1-1; size: once
DNA: TGTGCCAGCAGTTTTGGCGGGGGGAGCTCCTACGAGCAGTACTTC; CDR3: CASSFGGGSSYEQYF; D: TRBD2; V: TRBV12-3/TRBV12-4; J: TRBJ2-7; size: many
DNA: TGTGCCAGCAGTTCCCAGGCAGGGAACACAGATACGCAGTATTTT; CDR3: CASSSQAGNTDTQYF; D: NA; V: TRBV12-3/TRBV12-4; J: TRBJ2-3; size: many
DNA: TGTGCCAGCAGTCACGGGGGTTCCTACAATGAGCAGTTCTTC; CDR3: CASSHGGSYNEQFF; D: NA; V: TRBV12-3/TRBV12-4; J: TRBJ2-1; size: many
DNA: TGTGCCAGCAGCCTAATGGGACGGACGGTTGAACTGTTTTTT; CDR3: CASSLMGRTVELFF; D: NA; V: TRBV14; J: TRBJ1-4; size: few
DNA: TGTGCCAGCAGTGAAGCTACTAGCGGGGGGGCGCAGGAGACCCAGTACTTC; CDR3: CASSEATSGGAQETQYF; D: TRBD2; V: TRBV6-1; J: TRBJ2-5; size: many
DNA: TGTGCCAGCAGTGTCGGGACTAGCGGGGTCTTCACAGATACGCAGTATTTT; CDR3: CASSVGTSGVFTDTQYF; D: TRBD2; V: TRBV25-1; J: TRBJ2-3; size: many
DNA: TGTGCCAGCAAGGGGGGACACACCTACTCTGGGGCCAACGTCCTGACTTTC; CDR3: CASKGGHTYSGANVLTF; D: NA; V: TRBV6-6; J: TRBJ2-6; size: NA
DNA: TGTGCCAGCATCCCTTCCCGGGACAGGGTTGCACCCCTCCACTTT; CDR3: CASIPSRDRVAPLHF; D: TRBD1; V: TRBV3-1; J: TRBJ1-6; size: NA
DNA: TGTGCCAGCAGTGACTCATCATTAGGGGAAAGCGGGGAGCTGTTTTTT; CDR3: CASSDSSLGESGELFF; D: NA; V: TRBV6-4; J: TRBJ2-2; size: many
DNA: TGTGCCAGCAGCTTAACAGGGGGCAATCAGCCCCAGCATTTT; CDR3: CASSLTGGNQPQHF; D: TRBD1; V: TRBV7-9; J: TRBJ1-5; size: many
DNA: TGTGCCAGCAGCTTTTCCCAGGGGAGGTTTAGCAATCAGCCCCAGCATTTT; CDR3: CASSFSQGRFSNQPQHF; D: NA; V: TRBV7-3; J: TRBJ1-5; size: NA
DNA: TGTGCCAGCAGTTACCGGGACAGGGGGCTCGGCTACACCTTC; CDR3: CASSYRDRGLGYTF; D: TRBD1; V: TRBV6-5; J: TRBJ1-2; size: few
DNA: TGTGCCAGCAGTGAGTACGCTAGCTGGGGCCCCTACGAGCAGTACTTC; CDR3: CASSEYASWGPYEQYF; D: NA; V: TRBV6-4; J: TRBJ2-7; size: few
DNA: TGTGCCAGCAGCTTCGACAGGGGGCTAGAGACCCAGTACTTC; CDR3: CASSFDRGLETQYF; D: TRBD1; V: TRBV11-2; J: TRBJ2-5; size: many
DNA: TGCGCCAGCAGCCAAGATCGGGTCTATGGCTACACCTTC; CDR3: CASSQDRVYGYTF; D: NA; V: TRBV4-1; J: TRBJ1-2; size: many
DNA: TGTGCCAGCACCACCGAACCGGCCGGGACAGGGGGCGTTATAGCCAAAAACATTCAGTACTTC; CDR3: CASTTEPAGTGGVIAKNIQYF; D: TRBD1; V: TRBV4-2; J: TRBJ2-4; size: many
DNA: TGTGCCAGCTCACCCCAGCAGGGGCTGGGCACTGAAGCTTTCTTT; CDR3: CASSPQQGLGTEAFF; D: NA; V: TRBV18; J: TRBJ1-1; size: NA
DNA: TGTGCCAGCAGTCCAGGACTATCTAGTATAGAGACCCAGTACTTC; CDR3: CASSPGLSSIETQYF; D: NA; V: TRBV6-2/TRBV6-3; J: TRBJ2-5; size: many
DNA: TGCAGTGCTAGAGATGGGGACCCGGGAGCCAATGAGCAGTTCTTC; CDR3: CSARDGDPGANEQFF; D: NA; V: TRBV20-1; J: TRBJ2-1; size: many
DNA: TGTGCCAGCAGCCCCCCGGGGAACGAGCAGTACTTC; CDR3: CASSPPGNEQYF; D: NA; V: TRBV6-1; J: TRBJ2-7; size: many
DNA: TGTGCCAGCAGTTTATTTTCTGGCGACAATGAGCAGTTCTTC; CDR3: CASSLFSGDNEQFF; D: NA; V: TRBV28; J: TRBJ2-1; size: many
DNA: TGTGCCAGCAGCTCCCGAGGGGGTGAGCAGTTCTTC; CDR3: CASSSRGGEQFF; D: NA; V: TRBV7-3; J: TRBJ2-1; size: NA
DNA: TGTGCCAGCAGCCCCGAGAAGACCCAGTACTTC; CDR3: CASSPEKTQYF; D: NA; V: TRBV11-3; J: TRBJ2-5; size: many
DNA: TGTGCCAGCTCACCGGGTTTTCTAGCAACTAATGAAAAACTGTTTTTT; CDR3: CASSPGFLATNEKLFF; D: NA; V: TRBV18; J: TRBJ1-4; size: NA
DNA: TGTGCCAGCACTATTTGGGGGGGCAGCTCCTACGAGCAGTACTTC; CDR3: CASTIWGGSSYEQYF; D: NA; V: TRBV6-1; J: TRBJ2-7; size: many
DNA: TGCGCCAGCAGCCAAGGCACGAACACTGAAGCTTTCTTT; CDR3: CASSQGTNTEAFF; D: NA; V: TRBV4-1; J: TRBJ1-1; size: many
DNA: TGTGCCATCAGTGGTCAGGGACAGCGAAACTATGGCTACACCTTC; CDR3: CAISGQGQRNYGYTF; D: TRBD1; V: TRBV10-3; J: TRBJ1-2; size: many
DNA: TGTGCCAGCAGCGCGGCCAGGGGAGGCTACGAGCAGTACTTC; CDR3: CASSAARGGYEQYF; D: NA; V: TRBV9; J: TRBJ2-7; size: many
DNA: TGTGCCAGCAGCTTAGATTTTGCATCCATAGTCCAAGAGACCCAGTACTTC; CDR3: CASSLDFASIVQETQYF; D: NA; V: TRBV11-2; J: TRBJ2-5; size: NA
DNA: TGTGCCGGTAGGGTTGGACAGGTTGATAATTCACCACTCCACTTT; CDR3: CAGRVGQVDNSPLHF; D: TRBD1; V: TRBV19; J: TRBJ1-6; size: NA
DNA: TGTGCCAGCAGCCCTCCTTGGGGGGACGGATACGAGCAGTACTTC; CDR3: CASSPPWGDGYEQYF; D: NA; V: TRBV12-3/TRBV12-4; J: TRBJ2-7; size: many
DNA: TGCGCCAGCAGTGGGACTTTCCAAGAGACCCAGTACTTC; CDR3: CASSGTFQETQYF; D: NA; V: TRBV10-1; J: TRBJ2-5; size: many
DNA: TGTGCCAGCAGCTCCCCCCCCCCTGGAAACACCATATATTTT; CDR3: CASSSPPPGNTIYF; D: NA; V: TRBV7-6; J: TRBJ1-3; size: NA
DNA: TGTGCCAGCAGTGCCCAGACAGGACGCCACCAGAACACTGAAGCTTTCTTT; CDR3: CASSAQTGRHQNTEAFF; D: NA; V: TRBV6-1; J: TRBJ1-1; size: few
DNA: TGCAGTGCGTCACCGTCGGAGGGCCCAAGGGACGAAGCCATTCAGTACTTC; CDR3: CSASPSEGPRDEAIQYF; D: NA; V: TRBV20-1; J: TRBJ2-4; size: many
DNA: TGCAGTGCCGGGGGACAGGGGTTGGGCTACACCTTC; CDR3: CSAGGQGLGYTF; D: TRBD1; V: TRBV20-1; J: TRBJ1-2; size: many
DNA: TGTGCCAGCAGCCAGCAGGATTATAATTCACCCCTCCACTTT; CDR3: CASSQQDYNSPLHF; D: NA; V: TRBV14; J: TRBJ1-6; size: NA
DNA: TGCGCCAGCAGCCAGAAAGGACAGGCCTACCAAGAGACCCAGTACTTC; CDR3: CASSQKGQAYQETQYF; D: TRBD1; V: TRBV4-1; J: TRBJ2-5; size: many
DNA: TGTGCCACCAGTGATTTAACAGGGAGGGACGTGGAGACCCAGTACTTC; CDR3: CATSDLTGRDVETQYF; D: NA; V: TRBV24-1; J: TRBJ2-5; size: NA
DNA: TGTGCCTGGAGTGTACGCGCCCCCGATTACAATGAGCAGTTCTTC; CDR3: CAWSVRAPDYNEQFF; D: NA; V: TRBV30; J: TRBJ2-1; size: many
DNA: TGCAGCGTTGAGTTGGGGAGCTATGGCTACACCTTC; CDR3: CSVELGSYGYTF; D: NA; V: TRBV29-1; J: TRBJ1-2; size: many
DNA: TGTGCCAGCACCGCTATTCTAGGAGGTTCACCCCTCCACTTT; CDR3: CASTAILGGSPLHF; D: NA; V: TRBV7-9; J: TRBJ1-6; size: NA
DNA: TGTGCCAGCAGTGAATGGGGGGCTGGGAGCTATGGCTACACCTTC; CDR3: CASSEWGAGSYGYTF; D: NA; V: TRBV6-1; J: TRBJ1-2; size: many
DNA: TGTGCCAGTAGTACCCCTCAGGACTTCTATGGCTACACCTTC; CDR3: CASSTPQDFYGYTF; D: NA; V: TRBV19; J: TRBJ1-2; size: many
DNA: TGTGCCAGCAGCTTTCGGGCGGGGAATGAGCAGTTCTTC; CDR3: CASSFRAGNEQFF; D: NA; V: TRBV13; J: TRBJ2-1; size: many